What follows describes a single T cell receptor (beta chain). Only in-frame clones appear in the TCRdb table, and some are missing; sequencing was by immunoSEQ multiplex PCR. This sample has around 200,000 clones, with about 78% found just once. The sample is drawn from a study of blood T cell repertoires in COVID-19. Study information: The analysed material was cDNA or gDNA that came from T cells, B-cell-depleted T cells, or PBMCs.

From germline, CDR1 is MNHEY and CDR2 SVGEGT. The junction had 2 bases not matched to a gene; V was cut back by 2 bases and J by 3 bases. The CDR3 runs 14 residues. This TCR was recovered from a woman in her sixties or seventies with acute or convalescent COVID-19. The sample was peripheral blood. The V and J genes are TRBV6-2 or TRBV6-3 and TRBJ2-7; TRBD1 matches 9 bases. As DNA, the CDR3 is TGTGCCAGCAGTTACCCGACAGGGGGCTACGAGCAGTACTTC. This sequence encodes CASSYPTGGYEQYF.